Listed here is a single T cell receptor (beta chain). The antigen is not known. This CDR3 has 14 residues. The V end was cut by 5 bases, the J end by 3 bases, with 14 bases between. Germline CDR1 is MDHEN and CDR2 is SYDVKM. This sample was included in a study of T cell responses to AZD1222 COVID-19 vaccine. Points from the study as a whole: The reported proportion of spike-specific TCRs targeting unmutated variant regions was nearly half. Every sample of the repertoires postdated the peak T cell response. There were mostly white British donors and more females than males, and clonal diversity was possibly underestimated.

Some clones are missing from TCRdb's copy, which holds only in-frame ones; the method was immunoSEQ multiplex PCR. Among over 75,000 clones listed, about nine tenths were seen once. The chain uses TRBV28 and TRBJ2-7, with D uncertain. This TCR derives from an adult in good health. Sample: peripheral blood, taken on day 0 of AZD1222 vaccination. CDR3 bases: TGTGCCAGCAGTGGGGATATTATTTTCTACGAGCAGTACTTC. This gives the protein CASSGDIIFYEQYF. The whole variable domain, filled in from reference TRBV28 and TRBJ2-7, reads DVKVTQSSRYLVKRTGEKVFLECVQDMDHENMFWYRQDPGLGLRLIYFSYDVKMKEKGDIPEGYSVSREKKERFSLILESASTNQTSMYLCASSGDIIFYEQYFGPGTRLTVT.